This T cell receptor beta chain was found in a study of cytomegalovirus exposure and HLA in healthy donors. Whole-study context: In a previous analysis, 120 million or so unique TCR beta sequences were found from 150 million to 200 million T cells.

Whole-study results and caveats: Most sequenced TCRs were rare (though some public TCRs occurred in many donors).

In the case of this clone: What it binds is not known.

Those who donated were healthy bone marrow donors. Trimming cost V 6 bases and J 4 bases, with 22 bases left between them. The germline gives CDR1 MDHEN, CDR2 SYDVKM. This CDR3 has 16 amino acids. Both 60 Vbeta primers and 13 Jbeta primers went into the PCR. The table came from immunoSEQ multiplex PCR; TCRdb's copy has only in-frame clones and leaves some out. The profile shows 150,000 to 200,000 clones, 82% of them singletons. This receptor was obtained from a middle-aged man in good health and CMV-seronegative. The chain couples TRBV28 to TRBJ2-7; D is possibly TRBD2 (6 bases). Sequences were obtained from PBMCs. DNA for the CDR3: TGTGCCAGCAGATCTTATCGGGGGACCACAAGGTACGAGCAGTACTTC. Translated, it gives CASRSYRGTTRYEQYF.